The next 22 T cell receptor beta chains were all read from a single sample in a study of T cell changes during pregnancy in multiple sclerosis. Sequenced by immunoSEQ multiplex PCR; TCRdb stores in-frame clones only, minus some. This sample carries approximately 94,000 clones, over 80% of them seen once, and the ten largest clones take around 1.8%. The sample here was peripheral blood, taken after pregnancy. These receptors were collected from a female donor with multiple sclerosis, enrolled in a pregnancy study.

This clone was counted once. The chain uses TRBV5-1 and TRBJ2-1; tentatively, D is TRBD1 (6 bases). The CDR3 runs to 18 residues. V lost 4 bases and J lost 8, with 28 bases in between. Germline V gene lookup returns CDR1 SGHRS and CDR2 YFSETQ. CDR3 DNA sequence: TGCGCCAGCAGCCCGGGACAAACAGGGTTTATGAGGACGGATGAGCAGTTCTTC. Protein sequence: CASSPGQTGFMRTDEQFF.

The V gene is TRBV20-1, the J gene TRBJ1-2; 7 bases match TRBD1. Germline CDR1 reads DFQATT; CDR2 reads SNEGSKA (reference sequence). J was trimmed by 6 bases and V by 5 bases; bases with no gene match: 3. The CDR3 extends over 11 amino acids. As DNA, the CDR3 is TGCAGTGCTGACAGGGAAGATGGCTACACCTTC. Translation: CSADREDGYTF.

The chain is built from TRBV6-1 and TRBJ1-1, with 7 bases lining up with TRBD1. Germline CDR1 MNHNS, CDR2 SASEGT. The V gene end was trimmed by 2 bases and the J gene end by 5 bases; junction bases not matched to a gene: 5. This CDR3 has 14 amino acids. The CDR3 sequence is CASSELPGGTEAFF. The CDR3 DNA follows: TGTGCCAGCAGTGAACTCCCAGGGGGAACTGAAGCTTTCTTT.

The chain has TRBV27 and TRBJ1-6, with no clear D. From germline, CDR1 is MNHEY and CDR2 SMNVEV (reference sequence). This CDR3 comprises 12 residues. V gave up 5 bases and J gave up 18 bases, with 17 bases separating them. CDR3 sequence (DNA): TGTGCCAGCAGTCCCCGACAAGGCAGACACCACTTT. Protein: CASSPRQGRHHF.

This rearrangement joins TRBV9 to TRBJ1-1; D may be TRBD1 (6 bases). CDR3 length: 14 amino acids. Germline V gene lookup returns CDR1 SGDLS and CDR2 YYNGEE. Deletions cut 3 bases from V and 1 base from J, with 10 bases between. The CDR3 DNA reads TGTGCCAGCAGCGAAGGACAGTGGAACACTGAAGCTTTCTTT. Translation gives CASSEGQWNTEAFF.

This clone appeared once. J is TRBJ2-3 and V is TRBV5-1; no clear D gene. This CDR3 is built from 14 residues. The ends were cut back, 4 bases at V and 4 bases at J, with 13 bases in the middle. CDR1 and CDR2 from the germline V gene are SGHRS and YFSETQ. In DNA, the CDR3 is TGCGCCAGCAGCCCCTACTATGGGTCAGATACGCAGTATTTT. Protein product: CASSPYYGSDTQYF.

V usage is TRBV13 and J usage is TRBJ2-1; weak D call: TRBD1 (5 bases). In germline, CDR1 is PRHDT, CDR2 FYEKMQ (reference sequence). V lost 4 bases and J 15 bases, leaving 25 bases between the germline ends. The CDR3 totals 15 residues. This chain's CDR3 is CASSSTRAMTVAPFF. CDR3 bases: TGTGCCAGCAGCTCCACCAGAGCAATGACAGTTGCCCCGTTCTTC.

The V gene is TRBV6-6, the J gene TRBJ2-3, with 8 bases that match TRBD1. This CDR3 contains 13 residues. The V gene's germline CDR1 is MNHNY and CDR2 SVGAGI (reference sequence). V gave up 5 bases and J gave up 5 bases; unmatched junction bases: 3. This chain's CDR3 is CASSTGTGDTQYF. The DNA of the CDR3 is TGTGCCAGCAGTACCGGGACAGGAGATACGCAGTATTTT.

The gene calls are TRBV10-3 and TRBJ2-7; 10 bases line up with TRBD2. The CDR3 length is 14 residues. The ends lost 4 bases at V and 3 bases at J; junction bases unmatched: 3. Per the germline V gene, CDR1 is ENHRY and CDR2 is SYGVKD. The chain's CDR3 is CAISAPSGSYEQYF. The CDR3 DNA follows: TGTGCCATCAGTGCGCCTAGCGGGAGCTACGAGCAGTACTTC.

This sequence joins TRBV27 and TRBJ1-1, with a tentative D call TRBD1 (5 bases). The V end was cut by 7 bases, the J end by 1 base, with 10 bases between. The CDR3 extends over 13 amino acids. In germline, CDR1 is MNHEY, CDR2 SMNVEV (reference sequence). Here the CDR3 DNA reads TGTGCCAGCAAGACCGGGGGGAACACTGAAGCTTTCTTT. Translating gives CASKTGGNTEAFF.

The gene calls are TRBV5-6 and TRBJ2-1, with 10 positions matching TRBD1. Germline values: CDR1 SGHDT, CDR2 YYEEEE. CDR3 length: 15 amino acids. The V gene end was trimmed by 1 base and the J gene end by 5 bases; junction bases not matched to a gene: 3. Here the CDR3 reads CASSLRGTGDNEQFF. For the CDR3, the DNA is TGTGCCAGCAGCTTGCGCGGGACAGGGGACAATGAGCAGTTCTTC.

The chain uses TRBV7-5 and TRBJ2-7; no DNA check was done on the table's D call, TRBD1. TRBV7-5 is a known pseudogene. CDR3 length: 14 residues. The CDR3 loop is CARSTRTANYEQYF. The DNA of the CDR3 is TGTGCCAGAAGCACGAGGACAGCCAACTACGAGCAGTACTTC.

The chain has TRBV11-1 and TRBJ2-2; D is ambiguous. V gave up 2 bases and J gave up 5 bases, with 3 bases separating them. From germline, CDR1 is SGHAT and CDR2 FQDESV (reference sequence). The CDR3 extends over 12 amino acids. DNA of the CDR3: TGTGCCAGCAGCTTACAAACCGGGGAGCTGTTTTTT. It specifies CASSLQTGELFF. Variable domain in full (rest from reference TRBV11-1 and TRBJ2-2): EAEVAQSPRYKITEKSQAVAFWCDPISGHATLYWYRQILGQGPELLVQFQDESVVDDSQLPKDRFSAERLKGVDSTLKIQPAELGDSAMYLCASSLQTGELFFGEGSRLTVL.

V and J are TRBV19 and TRBJ2-7; D is unclear. The V end was cut by 5 bases, the J end by 0 bases, with 5 bases between. The CDR3 has 12 residues. The germline gives CDR1 LNHDA, CDR2 SQIVND (reference sequence). CDR3 protein: CASSSSSYEQYF. In nucleotides, the CDR3 is TGTGCCAGTAGTTCTAGCTCCTACGAGCAGTACTTC.

The chain recombines TRBV5-1 with TRBJ2-7; the match to TRBD1 covers 10 bases. After removal of 0 bases from V and 4 bases from J, the junction contained 4 bases not matched to a gene. Germline CDR1 SGHRS, CDR2 YFSETQ. The CDR3 is made up of 15 amino acids. The CDR3 sequence: CASSLEGTGVYEQYF. CDR3 DNA: TGCGCCAGCAGCTTGGAGGGGACAGGGGTGTACGAGCAGTACTTC.

This chain uses TRBV27 with TRBJ1-6, with D unresolved. V was shortened by 6 bases and J by 12 bases, with 15 bases between the two germline ends. The CDR3 has 13 amino acids. From germline, CDR1 is MNHEY and CDR2 SMNVEV (reference sequence). This CDR3 reads CASSLPGVLPLHF. CDR3 DNA: TGTGCCAGCAGCCTTCCGGGAGTCCTACCCCTCCACTTT.

The V gene is TRBV5-1, the J gene TRBJ2-2; the match to TRBD2 covers 8 bases. V shed 5 bases and J 3 bases; nucleotides not matched to a gene: 6. The CDR3 covers 15 residues. Per germline, CDR1 SGHRS and CDR2 YFSETQ. As DNA, the CDR3 is TGCGCCAGCAGAGGGGTTAGCGGGGACACCGGGGAGCTGTTTTTT. Protein product: CASRGVSGDTGELFF.

The chain has TRBV4-1 and TRBJ1-1; the D gene is possibly TRBD1 (6 bases). The CDR3 spans 15 residues. Germline V gene sequence: CDR1 MGHRA, CDR2 YSYEKL. The ends were cut back, 3 bases at V and 1 base at J, with 12 bases in the middle. The CDR3 is CASSHTQGKNTEAFF. As DNA, the CDR3 is TGCGCCAGCAGCCACACACAGGGAAAGAACACTGAAGCTTTCTTT.

This chain joins TRBV19 and TRBJ1-6; D is possibly TRBD1 (6 bases). V lost 7 bases to trimming and J lost 7 bases, with 17 bases between them. Germline CDR1 reads LNHDA; CDR2 reads SQIVND (reference sequence). CDR3 size: 15 residues. CDR3 loop: CASTPVGGQNSPLHF. The CDR3 DNA is TGTGCCAGTACCCCCGTGGGGGGGCAGAATTCACCCCTCCACTTT. Drawing the rest from reference TRBV19 and TRBJ1-6, the complete variable domain is DGGITQSPKYLFRKEGQNVTLSCEQNLNHDAMYWYRQDPGQGLRLIYYSQIVNDFQKGDIAEGYSVSREKKESFPLTVTSAQKNPTAFYLCASTPVGGQNSPLHFGNGTRLTVT.

The gene calls are TRBV10-3 and TRBJ1-1, with a tentative D call TRBD1 (5 bases). Trimming took off 2 bases at V and 11 bases at J, with 24 bases between the two ends. Germline V gene sequence: CDR1 ENHRY, CDR2 SYGVKD. The CDR3 sequence is 16 residues long. CDR3 sequence (DNA): TGTGCCATCAGTGAGGGTTTAAGGGCGGGACCCTCGAACGCTTTCTTT. The encoded protein is CAISEGLRAGPSNAFF.

The chain carries TRBV18 and TRBJ1-6; D uncertain. CDR1 and CDR2 from the germline V gene are KGHSH and LQKENI. The CDR3 length is 14 residues. The V end was cut by 3 bases, the J end by 3 bases, with 6 bases between. CDR3 in DNA: TGTGCCAGCTCACCTCCAGACTATAATTCACCCCTCCACTTT. It codes for CASSPPDYNSPLHF.

The chain joins TRBV2 to TRBJ1-2; D perhaps matches TRBD1 (5 bases). CDR1 SNHLY and CDR2 FYNNEI come from the germline V gene. Trimming left V 6 bases short and J 0 bases short, with 11 bases between. The CDR3 runs to 14 residues. The CDR3 DNA sequence: TGTGCCAGCAGACCAGGGCCAGCTAACTATGGCTACACCTTC. It yields the protein CASRPGPANYGYTF.